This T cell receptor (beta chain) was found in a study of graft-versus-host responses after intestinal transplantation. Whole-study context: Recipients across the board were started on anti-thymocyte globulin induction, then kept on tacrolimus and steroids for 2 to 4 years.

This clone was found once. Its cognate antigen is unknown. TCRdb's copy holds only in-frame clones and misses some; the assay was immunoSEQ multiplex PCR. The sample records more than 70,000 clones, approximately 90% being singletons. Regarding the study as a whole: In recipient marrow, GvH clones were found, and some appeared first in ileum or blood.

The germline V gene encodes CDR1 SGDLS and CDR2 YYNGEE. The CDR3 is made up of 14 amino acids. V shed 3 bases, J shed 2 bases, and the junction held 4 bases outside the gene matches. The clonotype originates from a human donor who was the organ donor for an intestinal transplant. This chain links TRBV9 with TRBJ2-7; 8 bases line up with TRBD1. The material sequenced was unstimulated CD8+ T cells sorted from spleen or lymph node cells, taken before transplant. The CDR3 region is CASSAGGPPYEQYF. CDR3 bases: TGTGCCAGCAGCGCAGGGGGCCCGCCCTACGAGCAGTACTTC.